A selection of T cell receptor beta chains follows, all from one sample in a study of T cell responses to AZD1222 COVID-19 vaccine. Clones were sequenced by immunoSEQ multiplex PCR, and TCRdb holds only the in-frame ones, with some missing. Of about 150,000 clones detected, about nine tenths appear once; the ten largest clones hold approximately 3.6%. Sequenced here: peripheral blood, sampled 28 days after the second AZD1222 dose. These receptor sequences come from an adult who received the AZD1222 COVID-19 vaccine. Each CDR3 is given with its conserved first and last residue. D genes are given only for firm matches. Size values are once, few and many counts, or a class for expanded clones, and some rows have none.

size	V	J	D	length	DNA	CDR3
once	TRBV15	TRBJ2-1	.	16	TGTGCCACCAACAAATATAAGCTAGGATGGGACAATGAGCAGTTCTTC	CATNKYKLGWDNEQFF
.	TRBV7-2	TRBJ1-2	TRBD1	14	TGTGCCAGCAGAGGAAGGACAGGCAACTATGGCTACACCTTC	CASRGRTGNYGYTF
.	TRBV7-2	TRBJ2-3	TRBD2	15	TGTGCCAGCAGCTTAAACAGCGGGGGCCGAGATACGCAGTATTTT	CASSLNSGGRDTQYF
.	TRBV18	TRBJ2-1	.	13	TGTGCCAGCTTATCTAGCTCCTACAATGAGCAGTTCTTC	CASLSSSYNEQFF
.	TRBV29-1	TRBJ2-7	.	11	TGCAGCGTTGTTATCGGCTACGAGCAGTACTTC	CSVVIGYEQYF
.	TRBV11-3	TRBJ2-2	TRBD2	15	TGTGCCAGCAGCTTAGAATGGGGGGGCACCGGGGAGCTGTTTTTT	CASSLEWGGTGELFF
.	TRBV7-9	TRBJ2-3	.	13	TGTGCCAGCAGCCAGGGTCCCACAGATACGCAGTATTTT	CASSQGPTDTQYF
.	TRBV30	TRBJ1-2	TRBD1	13	TGTGCCTGGAGTGGGCGGGACAGGGACGGCTACACCTTC	CAWSGRDRDGYTF
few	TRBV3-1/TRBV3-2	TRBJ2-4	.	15	TGTGCCAGCAGCCAAGGGTCCTATGTGGGGAACATTCAGTACTTC	CASSQGSYVGNIQYF
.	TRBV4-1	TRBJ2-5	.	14	TGCGCCAGCAGCCAACTGAGTCCGCAAGAGACCCAGTACTTC	CASSQLSPQETQYF
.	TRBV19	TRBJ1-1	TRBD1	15	TGTGCCAGTAGCTGGGGGGGGACAGGGAACACTGAAGCTTTCTTT	CASSWGGTGNTEAFF
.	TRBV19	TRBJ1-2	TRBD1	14	TGTGCCAGTAGTACGGGACAGTCAAACTATGGCTACACCTTC	CASSTGQSNYGYTF
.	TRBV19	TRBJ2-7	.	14	TGTGCCAGTAGTATGGTGGGACCCGCCTACGAGCAGTACTTC	CASSMVGPAYEQYF
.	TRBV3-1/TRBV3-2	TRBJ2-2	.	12	TGTGCCAGCAGCCAGGGAACCGGGGAGCTGTTTTTT	CASSQGTGELFF
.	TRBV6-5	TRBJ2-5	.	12	TGTGCCGCCGGGGAGGCGGCGGAGACCCAGTACTTC	CAAGEAAETQYF
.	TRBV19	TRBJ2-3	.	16	TGTGCCAGTAGTATCGGTCGGCTACCAAGTTATGATACGCAGTATTTT	CASSIGRLPSYDTQYF
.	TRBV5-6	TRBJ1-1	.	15	TGTGCCAGCAGCTTGACCCGCCGAGGGAACACTGAAGCTTTCTTT	CASSLTRRGNTEAFF
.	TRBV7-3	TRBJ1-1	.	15	TGTGCCAGCAGCTTACAGACCGGCACACACACTGAAGCTTTCTTT	CASSLQTGTHTEAFF
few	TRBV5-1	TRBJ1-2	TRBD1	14	TGCGCCAGCAGCTCCCCGGGACAGGGTTATGGCTACACCTTC	CASSSPGQGYGYTF
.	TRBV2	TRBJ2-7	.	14	TGTGCCAGCAGGTCCCTACTAGGGGCCTACGAGCAGTACTTC	CASRSLLGAYEQYF
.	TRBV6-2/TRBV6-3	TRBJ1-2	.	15	TGTGCCAGCAGTTACCTAGGGACGCCACGTCATGGCTACACCTTC	CASSYLGTPRHGYTF
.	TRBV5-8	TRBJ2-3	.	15	TGTGCCAGCAGCGGTACTACCCCTAGCACAGATACGCAGTATTTT	CASSGTTPSTDTQYF
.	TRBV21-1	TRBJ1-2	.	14	TGTGCCAACACCCAAGGGGACGTTAACTATGGCTACACCTTC	CANTQGDVNYGYTF
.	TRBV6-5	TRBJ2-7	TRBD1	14	TGTGCCAGCAGTACAGGGGTCCTCTCCTACGAGCAGTACTTC	CASSTGVLSYEQYF
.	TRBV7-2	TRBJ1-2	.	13	TGTGCCAGCAGCTTAGGAGGGTCCTATGGCTACACCTTC	CASSLGGSYGYTF
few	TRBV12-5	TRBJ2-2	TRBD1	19	TGTGCTAGTGGCCCTCACTCGCGCCGGGACAGGGCCTTCACCGGGGAGCTGTTTTTT	CASGPHSRRDRAFTGELFF
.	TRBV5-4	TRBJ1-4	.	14	TGTGCCAGCAGCTTGGGGGGTAATAATGAAAAACTGTTTTTT	CASSLGGNNEKLFF
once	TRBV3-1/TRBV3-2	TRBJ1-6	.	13	TGTGCCAGCAGCCGGACGGTGAATTCACCCCTCCACTTT	CASSRTVNSPLHF
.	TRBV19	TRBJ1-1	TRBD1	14	TGTGCCAGTAGTCCCCCCCCAGGGGGCACTGAAGCTTTCTTT	CASSPPPGGTEAFF
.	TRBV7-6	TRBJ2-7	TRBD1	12	TGTGCCAGCAGCTCCAGACAGGGCGAGCAGTACTTC	CASSSRQGEQYF
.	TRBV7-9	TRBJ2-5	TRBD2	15	TGTGCCAGCCTAGGATCGGGGGGGCTCGGAGAGACCCAGTACTTC	CASLGSGGLGETQYF
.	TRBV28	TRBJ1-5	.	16	TGTGCCAGCATCGAGGGGGGGGGACCGGGCAATCAGCCCCAGCATTTT	CASIEGGGPGNQPQHF
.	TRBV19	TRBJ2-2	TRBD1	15	TGTGCCAGTAGAACCGGGACAGGGATCACCGGGGAGCTGTTTTTT	CASRTGTGITGELFF
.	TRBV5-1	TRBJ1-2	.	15	TGCGCCAGCAGCTTGCTGCCGGACATGAGCTATGGCTACACCTTC	CASSLLPDMSYGYTF
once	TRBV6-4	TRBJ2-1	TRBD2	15	TGTGCCAGCAGTCTAGCGGGAGGGGAGGGGAATGAGCAGTTCTTC	CASSLAGGEGNEQFF
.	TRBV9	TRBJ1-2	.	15	TGTGCCAGCAGCCCAACCCCCGGGGATGATTATGGCTACACCTTC	CASSPTPGDDYGYTF
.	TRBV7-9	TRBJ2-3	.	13	TGTGCCAGCAGCTCCACCACCGGAGATACGCAGTATTTT	CASSSTTGDTQYF
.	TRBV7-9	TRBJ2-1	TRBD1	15	TGTGCCAGCAGCTCGGGACAGGGTTTCTTCGATGAGCAGTTCTTC	CASSSGQGFFDEQFF
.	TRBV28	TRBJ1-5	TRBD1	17	TGTGCCAGCAGTTTATTATCAGGCCAGGGGGAAAATCAGCCCCAGCATTTT	CASSLLSGQGENQPQHF
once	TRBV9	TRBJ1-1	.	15	TGTGCCAGCAGCGGATACAGGGATGGGGACACTGAAGCTTTCTTT	CASSGYRDGDTEAFF
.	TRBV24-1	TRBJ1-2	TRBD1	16	TGTGCCACCAGTGATTCACGGGACAGGGATGTGACTGGCTACACCTTC	CATSDSRDRDVTGYTF
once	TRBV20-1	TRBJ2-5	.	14	TGCAGTGCTAGTAGGGTTCTCGGGCAAGAGACCCAGTACTTC	CSASRVLGQETQYF
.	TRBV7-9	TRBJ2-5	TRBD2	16	TGTGCCAGCAGCTTAGGGTCTGCGGGGGGGCGAGAGACCCAGTACTTC	CASSLGSAGGRETQYF
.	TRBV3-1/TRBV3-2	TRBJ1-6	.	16	TGTGCCAGCAGCCAAGGGGTCTGGGAGGATAATTCACCCCTCCACTTT	CASSQGVWEDNSPLHF
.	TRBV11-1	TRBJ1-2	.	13	TGTGCCAGCAGCTTACCGGGGCAGGAGGGCTACACCTTC	CASSLPGQEGYTF
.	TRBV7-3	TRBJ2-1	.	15	TGTGCCAGCAGCTTAAGGGACTCCCTCTACAATGAGCAGTTCTTC	CASSLRDSLYNEQFF
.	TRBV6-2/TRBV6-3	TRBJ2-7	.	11	TGTGCCAGCAGTTCAACCTACGAGCAGTACTTC	CASSSTYEQYF
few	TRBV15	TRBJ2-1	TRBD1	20	TGTGCCACCAGCAGAGATCTGGGGCTGACAGGGGGTAAATTCTACAATGAGCAGTTCTTC	CATSRDLGLTGGKFYNEQFF
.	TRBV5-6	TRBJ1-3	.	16	TGTGCCAGCAGCTTGGTTCGGAGTGTGCCTGGAAACACCATATATTTT	CASSLVRSVPGNTIYF
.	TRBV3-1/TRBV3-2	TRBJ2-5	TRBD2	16	TGTGCCAGCAGCTTTCCTAGCGGGGGGCGCCAAGAGACCCAGTACTTC	CASSFPSGGRQETQYF
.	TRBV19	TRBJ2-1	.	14	TGTGCCAGTAGTATTGCCCTCGACATCAATGAGCAGTTCTTC	CASSIALDINEQFF
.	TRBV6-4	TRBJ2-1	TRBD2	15	TGTGCCAGCAGTGAGGCAGCGGGAAAATACAATGAGCAGTTCTTC	CASSEAAGKYNEQFF
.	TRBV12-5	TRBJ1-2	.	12	TGTGCTAGTGGTCCGGCTGTACCAACGGTCACCTTC	CASGPAVPTVTF
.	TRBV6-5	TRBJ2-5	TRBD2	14	TGTGCCAGCAGAAGCGGGAGGGGGGGAGAGACCCAGTACTTC	CASRSGRGGETQYF
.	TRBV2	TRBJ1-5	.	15	TGTGCCAGCAGTGAGACAGCACATAGCAATCAGCCCCAGCATTTT	CASSETAHSNQPQHF
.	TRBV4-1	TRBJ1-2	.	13	TGCGCCAGCAGCCAAGCGGAGACCTATGGCTACACCTTC	CASSQAETYGYTF
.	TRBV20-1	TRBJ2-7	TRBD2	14	TGCAGTGCTAGTGTGAGTAGCGGGCGAGACGAGCAGTACTTC	CSASVSSGRDEQYF